What follows are 3 T cell receptor beta chains derived from one specimen sequenced in a study of blood T cells in healthy people across ages. For the second PCR, which ran for roughly 6 to 11 cycles, a sample-barcoded 5' primer and a J-beta primer mix were used. TCRdb independently ran MiXCR on the 5' RACE reads; one entry per CDR3 protein. The sample holds around 900,000 distinct CDR3 sequences, roughly 47% seen once. Sequences were obtained from blood. These receptors originate from an older woman in good health.

This clonotype showed up just a few times. This sequence joins TRBV7-9 and TRBJ2-7; weak D call: TRBD1 (6 bases). This CDR3 has 17 amino acids. V gave up 5 bases and J gave up 5 bases, with 25 bases separating them. Germline CDR1 and CDR2: SEHNR and FQNEAQ (reference sequence). CDR3 coding DNA: TGTGCCAGCAGCCTGGATCCGTATCGGGACAAACAACACGAGCAGTACTTC. This sequence encodes CASSLDPYRDKQHEQYF.

A few counts support this clonotype. The chain carries TRBV7-2 and TRBJ2-7; 8 bases line up with TRBD2. The V gene's germline CDR1 is SGHTA and CDR2 FQGNSA. V shed 2 bases and J 2 bases; nucleotides not matched to a gene: 2. The CDR3 sequence is 14 residues long. CDR3 DNA: TGTGCCAGCAGCTTATTAGCGGGGCCCTACGAGCAGTACTTC. It codes for CASSLLAGPYEQYF.

The chain joins TRBV5-4 to TRBJ1-2; D ambiguous. This CDR3 is 16 amino acids long. The V gene's germline CDR1 is SGHNT and CDR2 YYREEE (reference sequence). V was shortened by 0 bases and J by 4 bases, with 16 bases between the two germline ends. The CDR3 nucleotides are TGTGCCAGCAGCTTGGATCCGGGATCCGGTAGCTATGGCTACACCTTC. Translated, it gives CASSLDPGSGSYGYTF.